This T cell receptor (beta chain) was profiled in a study of shared clonotypes between healthy human individuals. Regarding the study as a whole: In having few donors, the study represented limited genetic and exposure-history diversity. Clonotypes not shared had lower generation probabilities than those common to all four donors.

Donors included only healthy HIV-negative adults lacking recent acute infections or vaccinations. Donors, without exception, were Caucasian adults residing in Nashville, Tennessee. Turning to this clone: The antigen is not known.

Germline V lookup: CDR1 WSHSY, CDR2 SAAADI. The CDR3 covers 13 residues. Between the trimmed V and J ends, which lost 9 bases and 2 bases, there was a span of 14 bases. Only in-frame clones appear in the TCRdb table, and some are missing; sequencing was by immunoSEQ multiplex PCR. The sample lists roughly 2.5 million clones, approximately 94% seen once, with over 0.12% in the top ten. The sequencing sample was made of naive CD4+ T cells sorted from blood. Subset described: CD45RA+ positively selected. This receptor was taken from a man aged 18 to 30 in good health. V usage is TRBV10-2 and J usage is TRBJ2-7, with D possibly being TRBD2 (6 bases). The CDR3 region has the DNA TGCGCCAGGCACCGGGACTTACCCTACGAGCAGTACTTC. This sequence encodes CARHRDLPYEQYF.